A selection of T cell receptor beta chains follows, all from one sample in a study of blood T cell repertoires in COVID-19. TCRdb keeps only in-frame clones here, not all; method: immunoSEQ multiplex PCR. The table shows approximately 270,000 clones, with 70% to 90% occurring only once. Sequencing was carried out using peripheral blood. The receptors derive from an elderly man with acute or convalescent COVID-19. Both conserved end residues are part of each CDR3. A D gene is named only where the DNA matches it firmly. Clone size is not always given. Where it is, it says once, few, many or a class for expanded clones.

TRBV20-1	TRBJ1-2	.	.	CSARTEGYTF	TGCAGTGCTAGGACAGAGGGCTACACCTTC
TRBV7-9	TRBJ2-7	.	TRBD2	CASSSPRESSYEQYF	TGTGCCAGCAGTAGTCCGCGGGAGAGCTCCTACGAGCAGTACTTC
TRBV4-1	TRBJ1-4	few	.	CASSQDEGAYPGGEKLFF	TGCGCCAGCAGCCAAGATGAGGGCGCATACCCCGGGGGTGAAAAACTGTTTTTT
TRBV3-1/TRBV3-2	TRBJ2-5	.	.	CASSRQGGRQETQYF	TGTGCCAGCAGCCGGCAGGGAGGTCGTCAAGAGACCCAGTACTTC
TRBV19	TRBJ2-5	.	TRBD2	CASSARGTSRETQYF	TGTGCCAGTAGTGCTAGGGGGACTAGCCGGGAGACCCAGTACTTC
TRBV20-1	TRBJ2-3	.	.	CSASESAQYF	TGCAGTGCTAGTGAGAGCGCGCAGTATTTT
TRBV30	TRBJ2-3	.	TRBD2	CARGGRTDTQYF	TGTGCGCGGGGGGGGCGCACAGATACGCAGTATTTT
TRBV19	TRBJ2-5	.	.	CASSTPGIQETQYF	TGTGCCAGTAGTACCCCGGGAATTCAAGAGACCCAGTACTTC
TRBV28	TRBJ2-5	.	TRBD2	CASSLRTGGPGETQYF	TGTGCCAGCAGTTTACGCACGGGGGGACCAGGAGAGACCCAGTACTTC
TRBV18	TRBJ1-2	.	.	CASSPEGGSRAIGYTF	TGTGCCAGCTCACCGGAAGGGGGTTCTAGGGCTATTGGCTACACCTTC
TRBV7-8	TRBJ1-1	.	.	CASSLEPTGVPNTEAFF	TGTGCCAGCAGCTTAGAACCTACCGGGGTTCCGAACACTGAAGCTTTCTTT
TRBV7-9	TRBJ2-1	few	.	CASSLYGDSSYNEQFF	TGTGCCAGCAGCTTATACGGGGATAGCTCCTACAATGAGCAGTTCTTC
TRBV7-2	TRBJ2-5	.	.	CASSLSFARGQETQYF	TGTGCCAGCAGCTTATCTTTTGCGCGGGGTCAAGAGACCCAGTACTTC
TRBV7-6	TRBJ1-3	.	.	CASSLSRGNSGNTIYF	TGTGCCAGCAGCTTGAGTAGGGGAAACTCTGGAAACACCATATATTTT
TRBV7-2	TRBJ2-2	.	.	CASSLARGRDGELFF	TGTGCCAGCAGCTTAGCAAGGGGTAGGGACGGGGAGCTGTTTTTT
TRBV28	TRBJ1-2	.	.	CASSLDNNYGYTF	TGTGCCAGCAGTTTGGACAATAACTATGGCTACACCTTC
TRBV18	TRBJ2-1	.	TRBD2	CASSPWLAGDYNEQFF	TGTGCCAGCTCACCCTGGCTAGCGGGGGACTACAATGAGCAGTTCTTC
TRBV6-5	TRBJ1-4	.	TRBD1	CASRDRGVVEKLFF	TGTGCCAGCAGGGACAGGGGGGTCGTTGAAAAACTGTTTTTT
TRBV5-1	TRBJ1-1	.	.	CASSPRGHTEAFF	TGCGCCAGCAGCCCCCGGGGTCACACTGAAGCTTTCTTT
TRBV10-3	TRBJ2-5	.	TRBD2	CAISVGEASGRGETQYF	TGTGCCATCAGTGTTGGGGAGGCTAGCGGGAGGGGAGAGACCCAGTACTTC
TRBV7-2	TRBJ2-5	.	TRBD2	CASSLDVARGLSAQYF	TGTGCCAGCAGCTTAGACGTGGCGCGGGGGTTATCGGCCCAGTACTTC
TRBV6-6	TRBJ2-7	.	TRBD1	CASSPTPTSGTGVYEQYF	TGTGCCAGCAGTCCTACCCCTACCTCCGGGACAGGGGTGTACGAGCAGTACTTC
TRBV2	TRBJ2-7	.	TRBD1	CASSPDRGGQYF	TGTGCCAGCAGTCCCGACAGGGGAGGGCAGTACTTC
TRBV5-1	TRBJ2-2	once	TRBD1	CASSGGQGRTGELFF	TGCGCCAGCAGCGGCGGACAGGGGAGAACCGGGGAGCTGTTTTTT
TRBV18	TRBJ1-3	.	.	CASSPSGTPSGNTIYF	TGTGCCAGCTCACCCTCCGGGACACCTTCTGGAAACACCATATATTTT
TRBV5-6	TRBJ1-1	.	.	CASSLNRLNTEAFF	TGTGCCAGCAGCTTGAACAGATTGAACACTGAAGCTTTCTTT
TRBV6-5	TRBJ1-6	.	.	CASRPDSSYNSPLHF	TGTGCCAGCAGACCAGACAGCTCCTATAATTCACCCCTCCACTTT
TRBV2	TRBJ2-1	.	TRBD2	CASPSGGTYNEQFF	TGTGCCAGCCCTAGCGGGGGAACCTACAATGAGCAGTTCTTC
TRBV4-2	TRBJ2-2	few	TRBD2	CASSQRLARSGELFF	TGTGCCAGCAGCCAAAGACTAGCTCGGTCCGGGGAGCTGTTTTTT
TRBV11-3	TRBJ2-1	.	TRBD1	CASSSGTGRGEQFF	TGTGCCAGCAGCTCCGGGACAGGGCGCGGTGAGCAGTTCTTC
TRBV7-2	TRBJ1-3	.	TRBD1	CASSLQGQGLDTIYF	TGTGCCAGCAGCTTACAGGGACAGGGCTTGGACACCATATATTTT
TRBV6-5	TRBJ2-3	.	.	CARGGQNSTDTQYF	TGTGCCAGGGGGGGACAGAACAGCACAGATACGCAGTATTTT